The present T cell receptor (beta chain) was sequenced within a study of OX40 agonist ivuxolimab in advanced cancers. Whole-study findings and limits: Low levels of normalized T-cell clonal expansion also appeared in some nonresponders.

Profiling relied on immunoSEQ multiplex PCR, and the TCRdb table lists in-frame clones only, not all of them. The sample holds under 70,000 clones, 75% to 90% seen once. Comment on this clone: The antigen is unknown.

The starting material was CD4+ or CD8+ T cells sorted from blood, obtained in a trial of the OX40 agonist ivuxolimab. The receptor was isolated from an adult with an advanced solid tumor such as melanoma, head and neck, liver or kidney cancer.

As DNA, the CDR3 is TGTGCCAGTGGGGAGGCTGGGATCCCCTACGAGCAGTACTTC. Amino acid sequence: CASGEAGIPYEQYF. The chain combines TRBV6-5 with TRBJ2-7, with D possibly being TRBD2 (6 bases). The CDR3 consists of 14 residues. V was cut by 9 bases and J by 2 bases, with 17 bases left in between. Germline CDR1 MNHEY, CDR2 SVGAGI.